The 4 T cell receptor beta chains reported below all come from one sample, sequenced in a study of blood T cell repertoires in COVID-19 (TCRdb year 2020). Receptors were amplified or captured by the immunoSEQ multiplex PCR assay. TCRdb holds this immuneACCESS table with in-frame rearrangements only. Some clones are missing; in checked studies, unresolved V genes explain under half, and the rest has no known cause. For this sample the table gives 200,000 to 300,000 clones, of which approximately 81% were detected only once. The ten top clones hold under 5.5% of the sample. The specimen was peripheral blood. The receptor source for this set is a man aged 55 to 70 with acute or convalescent COVID-19.

The rearrangement links TRBV6-2 or TRBV6-3 to TRBJ2-3; possibly TRBD2 for D (6 bases). The V end lost 2 bases, the J end lost 3 bases, and 18 bases lay between the germline ends. Germline-derived CDR1 and CDR2 are MNHEY and SVGEGT. The CDR3 sequence is 17 residues long. The CDR3 region is CASSYGRGGWVTDTQYF. The CDR3 DNA reads as TGTGCCAGCAGTTACGGCCGTGGAGGGTGGGTGACAGATACGCAGTATTTT.

The V call is TRBV6-6, the J call TRBJ2-5, with TRBD2 matching over 10 bases. CDR1 MNHNY and CDR2 SVGAGI come from the germline V gene (reference sequence). The CDR3 totals 15 residues. The J segment lost 5 bases and the V segment lost 4 bases, leaving 7 bases of the junction unmatched. CDR3 DNA sequence: TGTGCCAGCAGTTCCCTAGCGGGAGCGCGGGAGACCCAGTACTTC. Translated, it gives CASSSLAGARETQYF.

The V call is TRBV3-1 (or the pseudogene TRBV3-2), the J call TRBJ2-5; D remains unclear. CDR3 length: 14 residues. V lost 4 bases and J 0 bases, leaving 9 bases between the germline ends. Germline-derived CDR1 and CDR2 are LGHDT and YNNKEL (reference sequence). This CDR3 reads CASSPDIYQETQYF. CDR3 bases: TGTGCCAGCAGCCCCGACATTTACCAAGAGACCCAGTACTTC.

For this clone: Likely a read error: the CDR3 ends without its conserved phenylalanine or tryptophan. No DNA is shown, since the ends of the CDR3 on it are uncertain; the CDR3 is the one TCRdb lists. This sequence joins TRBV6-5 and TRBJ2-3; the D call of TRBD1 is as the table states it, not checked on the DNA. Germline V lookup: CDR1 MNHEY, CDR2 SVGAGI. The CDR3 has 13 amino acids, counting both end residues. The CDR3 loop is CASSQTHRAEAVY.